The rows below give T cell receptor beta chains drawn from one sample of a study of beta chain features in type 1 diabetes. Using immunoSEQ multiplex PCR, the repertoire was profiled, and TCRdb retains in-frame clones only, with some absent. The table has a few hundred thousand clones, approximately 12% seen once. Sequences were obtained from naive CD4+ T cells from blood. The source is a woman aged 18-35 years with type 1 diabetes. Each CDR3 is given with its conserved first and last residue. A D gene is named only where the DNA matches it firmly. Expanded clones are given a class, and other clones once, few, many or no size at all.

>TRBJ1-2|TRBV29-1|few|.
CSVYGGSNGYGYTF
TGCAGCGTTTACGGGGGGAGTAACGGCTATGGCTACACCTTC
>TRBJ2-3|TRBV2|few|TRBD1
CASSRDSSTDTQYF
TGTGCCAGCAGTCGGGACAGCTCAACAGATACGCAGTATTTT
>TRBJ2-6|TRBV19|.|TRBD1
CASRTGPGANVLTF
TGTGCCAGTAGGACAGGGCCTGGGGCCAACGTCCTGACTTTC
>TRBJ2-1|TRBV11-3|.|.
CASSLAGWGDEQFF
TGTGCCAGCAGCTTAGCCGGATGGGGAGATGAGCAGTTCTTC
>TRBJ1-2|TRBV6-5|.|TRBD1
CASSYRGTGQNYGYTF
TGTGCCAGCAGTTACCGGGGGACAGGCCAGAACTATGGCTACACCTTC
>TRBJ2-1|TRBV14|.|TRBD2
CASSQDRRGRGYYNEQFF
TGTGCCAGCAGCCAAGATCGCCGCGGGAGAGGCTACTACAATGAGCAGTTCTTC
>TRBJ2-1|TRBV9|few|TRBD2
CASSVVSGSYNEQFF
TGTGCCAGCAGCGTAGTTAGCGGGAGCTACAATGAGCAGTTCTTC
>TRBJ2-7|TRBV29-1|.|TRBD1
CSVAIGTGGYEQYF
TGCAGCGTTGCTATAGGGACAGGGGGATACGAGCAGTACTTC
>TRBJ2-3|TRBV4-2|few|.
CASSRKLDPTDTQYF
TGTGCCAGCAGCCGCAAACTAGACCCCACAGATACGCAGTATTTT
>TRBJ2-7|TRBV9|.|.
CASSSSWGAYEQYF
TGTGCCAGCAGCAGTTCTTGGGGAGCGTACGAGCAGTACTTC
>TRBJ2-3|TRBV19|few|.
CASSQDRNTDTQYF
TGTGCCAGTAGTCAGGACAGAAACACAGATACGCAGTATTTT
>TRBJ1-1|TRBV2|.|.
CASKGHPNTEAFF
TGTGCCAGCAAGGGACACCCGAACACTGAAGCTTTCTTT
>TRBJ1-3|TRBV7-9|.|.
CASSDMVHSWGNTIYF
TGTGCCAGCAGCGACATGGTACACAGCTGGGGAAACACCATATATTTT
>TRBJ2-7|TRBV29-1|.|.
CSVGEGGDYEQYF
TGCAGCGTTGGGGAGGGGGGGGACTACGAGCAGTACTTC
>TRBJ2-7|TRBV10-3|few|TRBD1
CAISGGQGAYEQYF
TGTGCCATCAGTGGCGGACAGGGGGCCTACGAGCAGTACTTC
>TRBJ1-1|TRBV2|.|TRBD1
CASSEQGVTAEAFF
TGTGCCAGCAGTGAACAGGGGGTGACCGCTGAAGCTTTCTTT
>TRBJ1-5|TRBV6-5|.|TRBD1
CASSPGTGGNQPQHF
TGTGCCAGCAGCCCCGGGACAGGAGGCAATCAGCCCCAGCATTTT
>TRBJ1-5|TRBV11-2|.|.
CASSPHNDQPQHF
TGTGCCAGCAGCCCTCACAACGATCAGCCCCAGCATTTT
>TRBJ1-2|TRBV6-6|.|TRBD1
CAFGDRLNYGYTF
TGTGCGTTCGGGGACAGACTTAACTATGGCTACACCTTC
>TRBJ2-5|TRBV18|.|TRBD1
CASSIGQDQETQYF
TGTGCCAGCTCAATCGGACAGGACCAAGAGACCCAGTACTTC
>TRBJ1-5|TRBV4-1|.|.
CASSQSDRSNQPQHF
TGCGCCAGCAGCCAAAGCGACAGGTCCAATCAGCCCCAGCATTTT
>TRBJ1-4|TRBV7-9|.|.
CASSSDGWGVSFF
TGTGCCAGCAGCTCAGACGGATGGGGCGTATCGTTTTTT
>TRBJ1-1|TRBV4-1|.|TRBD1
CASSRPGQKNTEAFF
TGCGCCAGCAGCCGCCCGGGACAGAAGAACACTGAAGCTTTCTTT
>TRBJ2-1|TRBV25-1|.|TRBD2
CASSPGLVIYNEQFF
TGTGCCAGCAGTCCGGGACTAGTAATCTACAATGAGCAGTTCTTC
>TRBJ2-6|TRBV7-8|.|TRBD1
CASSPRQGGNPGANVLTF
TGTGCCAGCAGCCCTCGACAGGGGGGCAATCCTGGGGCCAACGTCCTGACTTTC
>TRBJ1-6|TRBV27|few|TRBD1
CASSLRTGLDSPLHF
TGTGCCAGCAGTCTGAGGACAGGGCTGGATTCACCCCTCCACTTT
>TRBJ1-2|TRBV19|.|.
CASSGVEGYTF
TGTGCCAGTAGTGGTGTGGAGGGCTACACCTTC
>TRBJ1-2|TRBV4-3|.|.
CASSQLTQGYGYTF
TGCGCCAGCAGCCAATTGACTCAGGGTTATGGCTACACCTTC
>TRBJ2-7|TRBV5-4|few|TRBD2
CASSFGGRASNEQYF
TGTGCCAGCAGCTTTGGCGGGAGGGCTTCCAACGAGCAGTACTTC
>TRBJ1-1|TRBV7-9|.|.
CASSPHGVNTEAFF
TGTGCCAGCAGCCCCCACGGGGTGAACACTGAAGCTTTCTTT
>TRBJ2-6|TRBV11-3|.|.
CASSPRQLSGANVLTF
TGTGCCAGCAGCCCGAGACAGCTCTCTGGGGCCAACGTCCTGACTTTC
>TRBJ2-7|TRBV6-5|.|TRBD2
CASSSGTSYEQYF
TGTGCCAGCAGCTCCGGGACTAGCTACGAGCAGTACTTC
>TRBJ2-3|TRBV2|few|TRBD1
CAGQNRGDTQYF
TGTGCCGGACAGAACAGGGGCGATACGCAGTATTTT
>TRBJ2-1|TRBV27|.|TRBD2
CASSRTSGFYNEQFF
TGTGCCAGCAGCCGAACTAGCGGCTTTTACAATGAGCAGTTCTTC
>TRBJ1-2|TRBV2|few|TRBD1
CASSALGQGASPYGYTF
TGTGCCAGCAGTGCCCTAGGACAGGGGGCTAGTCCCTATGGCTACACCTTC
>TRBJ2-7|TRBV4-1|few|.
CASSPNPGVSYEQYF
TGCGCCAGCAGCCCCAACCCAGGGGTTAGCTACGAGCAGTACTTC
>TRBJ2-1|TRBV2|.|.
CASMSGLSYNEQFF
TGTGCCAGCATGTCGGGGTTGTCCTACAATGAGCAGTTCTTC
>TRBJ2-4|TRBV6-5|.|.
CASSYSGARAKNIQYF
TGTGCCAGCAGTTACTCGGGGGCGAGAGCCAAAAACATTCAGTACTTC
>TRBJ1-5|TRBV6-1|.|.
CASTGGWYSNQPQHF
TGTGCCAGCACCGGCGGGTGGTATAGCAATCAGCCCCAGCATTTT
>TRBJ2-2|TRBV7-2|few|TRBD2
CASSYRTSRAGELFF
TGTGCCAGCAGCTACAGGACTAGTAGGGCCGGGGAGCTGTTTTTT
>TRBJ1-5|TRBV13|.|.
CASSPNRDQPQHF
TGTGCCAGCAGCCCGAACCGGGATCAGCCCCAGCATTTT
>TRBJ2-7|TRBV9|.|TRBD2
CASSVGTSGTGDYEQYF
TGTGCCAGCAGCGTAGGGACTAGCGGGACAGGTGACTACGAGCAGTACTTC
>TRBJ1-4|TRBV7-9|few|.
CASVESTNEKLFF
TGTGCCAGCGTAGAGTCAACTAATGAAAAACTGTTTTTT
>TRBJ2-1|TRBV7-2|few|TRBD2
CASSPLGGDNEQFF
TGTGCCAGCAGCCCCTTGGGGGGGGACAATGAGCAGTTCTTC
>TRBJ2-5|TRBV5-1|.|TRBD1
CASSSTGSRTETQYF
TGCGCCAGCAGCTCGACAGGGAGTAGAACGGAGACCCAGTACTTC